These 23 T cell receptor beta chains were sequenced from one sample in a study of response to subunit inactivated influenza vaccine. Via MiXCR, TCRdb re-called the RT-PCR reads, giving one row per CDR3 protein. The data show under 850,000 distinct CDR3 sequences, approximately 17% seen once. The sample in question was PBMCs from blood, obtained less than 6 days after vaccination. These receptor sequences come from a man between 45 and 60 years old who received an inactivated influenza vaccine.

This clonotype was picked up a small number of times. This chain joins TRBV3-1 and TRBJ1-1; TRBD1 is a possible D gene (5 bases). V lost 0 bases, J lost 10 bases, and 21 bases lay in between. CDR3 length equals 16 residues. Germline lookup yields CDR1 LGHDT and CDR2 YNNKEL (reference sequence). The CDR3 protein is CASSQDRDLPPRPAFF. DNA for the CDR3: TGTGCCAGCAGCCAAGACAGGGACCTACCCCCACGACCAGCTTTCTTT. Full variable domain (outside the CDR3, taken from reference TRBV3-1 and TRBJ1-1): DTAVSQTPKYLVTQMGNDKSIKCEQNLGHDTMYWYKQDSKKFLKIMFSYNNKELIINETVPNRFSPKSPDKAHLNLHINSLELGDSAVYFCASSQDRDLPPRPAFFGQGTRLTVV.

This clonotype was observed a handful of times. V and J are TRBV12-3 or TRBV12-4 and TRBJ2-5; D call uncertain. V gave up 1 base and J gave up 4 bases, with 10 bases separating them. The CDR3 runs to 14 residues. CDR3: CASSLGGPVETQYF. CDR3 DNA sequence: TGTGCCAGCAGTTTAGGCGGTCCCGTAGAGACCCAGTACTTC.

This clonotype showed up just a few times. The CDR3 DNA sequence: TGCAGTGCTAGAGCCGGGACACGGAGCTTGAACACTGAAGCTTTCTTT. This codes for CSARAGTRSLNTEAFF. This rearrangement joins TRBV20-1 to TRBJ1-1; possibly TRBD1 for D (6 bases). The CDR3 has 16 residues. Trimming removed 1 base at V and 0 bases at J, with 15 bases between. CDR1 is DFQATT and CDR2 is SNEGSKA in the germline V gene (reference sequence).

A note on this clonotype: The junction departs from germline at one end; a sequencing error may be responsible. The chain carries TRBV7-9 and TRBJ1-6, with D possibly matching TRBD1 (5 bases). CDR3 length: 15 residues. Germline values: CDR1 SEHNR, CDR2 FQNEAQ (reference sequence). CDR3: CASSLVAGYNSPHHF. CDR3 DNA: TGTGCCAGCAGCTTAGTGGCAGGGTACAATTCACCCCACCACTTT.

This clonotype has only one observation. One junction end does not reproduce the germline sequence, and a read error may be involved. This chain links TRBV12-3 or TRBV12-4 with TRBJ2-5; either TRBD1 or TRBD2 may supply D (5 bases each). The CDR3 sequence is 15 residues long. DNA of the CDR3: TGTGCCAGCAGTTACGGTTGGGGGTACCAAGGGACCCAGTACTTC. Encoded protein: CASSYGWGYQGTQYF.

This chain uses TRBV7-9 with TRBJ1-5; D is ambiguous. CDR3 size: 15 residues. Trimming took 1 base from V and 4 from J, leaving 11 bases between them. The germline V gene has CDR1 SEHNR and CDR2 FQNEAQ (reference sequence). The CDR3 DNA is TGTGCCAGCAGCTTAGTTAGGCGGCGAAATCAGCCCCAGCATTTT. It yields the protein CASSLVRRRNQPQHF.

This clonotype was observed many times. The V and J genes are TRBV6-1 and TRBJ2-2; no firm D call. This CDR3 contains 15 residues. Germline CDR1 and CDR2: MNHNS and SASEGT. Between the trimmed V and J ends, which lost 6 bases and 5 bases, there was a span of 16 bases. The CDR3: CASSGSVPTTGELFF. The CDR3 DNA sequence: TGTGCCAGCAGCGGCTCGGTCCCTACTACCGGGGAGCTGTTTTTT.

This chain joins TRBV18 and TRBJ1-1; unclear D gene. CDR1 and CDR2 from the germline V gene are KGHSH and LQKENI. The CDR3 loop spans 14 amino acids. V dropped 2 bases and J dropped 1 base, with 8 bases sitting between them. The CDR3 DNA reads TGTGCCAGCTCACCAGACCTCGAGAACACTGAAGCTTTCTTT. This codes for CASSPDLENTEAFF. Looking up the rest from reference TRBV18 and TRBJ1-1 gives the full variable domain: NAGVMQNPRHLVRRRGQEARLRCSPMKGHSHVYWYRQLPEEGLKFMVYLQKENIIDESGMPKERFSAEFPKEGPSILRIQQVVRGDSAAYFCASSPDLENTEAFFGQGTRLTVV.

The CDR3: CASSPGLAGGNLGPDTQYF. Here the CDR3 DNA reads TGTGCCAGCAGTCCGGGACTAGCGGGAGGAAATCTAGGGCCAGATACGCAGTATTTT. V and J are TRBV6-2 or TRBV6-3 and TRBJ2-3, with 15 bases identical to TRBD2. Germline V lookup: CDR1 MNHEY, CDR2 SVGEGT. The CDR3 spans 19 residues. The junction had 13 bases not matched to a gene; V was cut back by 5 bases and J by 4 bases.

This clonotype was seen repeatedly, ten times or more. The CDR3 nucleotides are TGTGCCACCAGCCTAGCGGGGTTTGGTGAGCAGTTCTTC. Residues: CATSLAGFGEQFF. The chain links TRBV15 to TRBJ2-1, with 9 bases matching TRBD2. V trimming: 5 bases; J trimming: 9 bases; junction bases outside the gene matches: 5. The CDR3 contains 13 residues. Germline V gene sequence: CDR1 LNHNV, CDR2 YYDKDF (reference sequence).

This clonotype was seen only a few times. The chain links TRBV9 to TRBJ1-2; the D gene is possibly TRBD1 (5 bases). CDR3 length: 17 residues. Per the germline V gene, CDR1 is SGDLS and CDR2 is YYNGEE. With 0 bases removed from V and 0 bases from J, the gap between germline ends came to 15 bases. CDR3 nucleotide sequence: TGTGCCAGCAGCGTAGGGCTGGGGAGACAGACTAACTATGGCTACACCTTC. Amino acids: CASSVGLGRQTNYGYTF.

This clonotype was detected ten times or more. The J gene is TRBJ2-5, the V gene TRBV6-2 or TRBV6-3, with a tentative D call TRBD2 (6 bases). Germline V CDR1 and CDR2: MNHEY, SVGEGT. Trimming cost V 6 bases and J 2 bases, with 19 bases left between them. The CDR3 is 16 amino acids. The CDR3 loop is CASSNQIAEAQETQYF. For the CDR3, the DNA is TGTGCCAGCAGCAACCAGATAGCGGAGGCGCAAGAGACCCAGTACTTC.

The J gene is TRBJ2-3, the V gene TRBV7-9; D gene uncertain. V dropped 6 bases and J dropped 2 bases, with 15 bases sitting between them. CDR3 length: 15 residues. Per the germline V gene, CDR1 is SEHNR and CDR2 is FQNEAQ (reference sequence). The CDR3 reads CASRSGQEPTDTQYF. The CDR3 DNA sequence: TGTGCCAGCAGATCCGGGCAGGAACCCACAGATACGCAGTATTTT.

Ten or more counts support this clonotype. The J gene is TRBJ2-2, the V gene TRBV29-1, with 14 nucleotides matching TRBD2. Germline V gene sequence: CDR1 SQVTM, CDR2 ANQGSEA. The ends lost 6 bases at V and 5 bases at J; junction bases unmatched: 5. The CDR3 contains 15 residues. The CDR3 protein is CSVGLAGGGTGELFF. The CDR3 region has the DNA TGCAGCGTCGGACTAGCGGGAGGTGGTACCGGGGAGCTGTTTTTT.

This clonotype appeared a few times. V gene TRBV28 combines with J gene TRBJ2-3; a possible D gene is TRBD1 (5 bases). V lost 6 bases to trimming and J lost 0 bases, with 19 bases between them. The CDR3 is 17 residues long. CDR1 and CDR2 from the germline V gene are MDHEN and SYDVKM. CDR3 coding DNA: TGTGCCAGCAGCCGCCTCCCAGGGTTTTCCAGCACAGATACGCAGTATTTT. This translates into CASSRLPGFSSTDTQYF.

This sequence joins TRBV28 and TRBJ2-1; the match to TRBD2 covers 8 bases. With V trimmed by 6 bases and J by 3 bases, 4 bases remained unmatched. The CDR3 extends over 14 amino acids. Germline loops: CDR1 MDHEN, CDR2 SYDVKM. The CDR3 region is CASRRTSSYNEQFF. The CDR3 DNA reads as TGTGCCAGCAGGCGGACTAGCAGCTACAATGAGCAGTTCTTC.

This clonotype was detected ten times or more. For the CDR3, the DNA is TGTGCCAGCAGTCCTAGGGGTAGCGGGAGAAGAGGTGAGCAGTTCTTC. Its protein product is CASSPRGSGRRGEQFF. The chain links TRBV7-2 to TRBJ2-1, with 9 bases matching TRBD2. The CDR3 length is 16 residues. Unmatched junction bases numbered 15, after V lost 6 bases and J lost 9 bases. From germline, CDR1 is SGHTA and CDR2 FQGNSA. Full variable domain (rest looked up from reference TRBV7-2 and TRBJ2-1): GAGVSQSPSNKVTEKGKDVELRCDPISGHTALYWYRQSLGQGLEFLIYFQGNSAPDKSGLPSDRFSAERTGGSVSTLTIQRTQQEDSAVYLCASSPRGSGRRGEQFFGPGTRLTVL.

J is TRBJ1-1 and V is TRBV10-3; 7 nucleotides align to TRBD1. Germline values: CDR1 ENHRY, CDR2 SYGVKD. J lost 2 bases, V lost 3 bases, and 9 bases had no gene match. The CDR3 covers 16 residues. The DNA for the CDR3 is TGTGCCATCAGTGAACAATTCGGGACAGCAAACACTGAAGCTTTCTTT. This codes for CAISEQFGTANTEAFF.

This clonotype appeared many times. The chain couples TRBV5-1 to TRBJ2-7; 8 nucleotides align to TRBD1. Germline V lookup: CDR1 SGHRS, CDR2 YFSETQ. J lost 3 bases, V lost 0 bases, and 2 bases had no gene match. The length of the CDR3 is 14 residues. The CDR3 DNA is TGCGCCAGCAGCTTGGGACAGGGGCACTACGAGCAGTACTTC. It encodes CASSLGQGHYEQYF.

This clonotype was seen more than once but under ten times. The chain couples TRBV5-1 to TRBJ2-3, with 14 nucleotides matching TRBD2. This CDR3 comprises 16 residues. V trimming: 0 bases; J trimming: 6 bases; junction bases outside the gene matches: 3. CDR1 and CDR2 (germline): SGHRS, YFSETQ. The CDR3 reads CASSLGGLAGGDTQYF. DNA for the CDR3: TGCGCCAGCAGCTTGGGAGGACTAGCGGGAGGTGATACGCAGTATTTT.

This clonotype was counted only a few times. The chain carries TRBV12-3 or TRBV12-4 and TRBJ2-5; TRBD1 is a possible D gene (5 bases). Trimming removed 4 bases from V and 8 bases from J, with 11 bases in between. There are 12 residues in the CDR3. The CDR3 nucleotides are TGTGCCAGCAGTTCCCCCGGACAAACCCAGTACTTC. Amino acids: CASSSPGQTQYF.

V is TRBV5-1 and J is TRBJ2-1; 7 bases align to TRBD1. The CDR3 spans 14 residues. In germline, CDR1 is SGHRS, CDR2 YFSETQ. Trimming cost V 4 bases and J 4 bases; bases outside gene matches: 5. The CDR3 nucleotides are TGCGCCAGCAGCGGGTCACAGGGGTACAATGAGCAGTTCTTC. This translates into CASSGSQGYNEQFF. The full variable domain, in which reference TRBV5-1 and TRBJ2-1 provide the parts outside the CDR3, is KAGVTQTPRYLIKTRGQQVTLSCSPISGHRSVSWYQQTPGQGLQFLFEYFSETQRNKGNFPGRFSGRQFSNSRSEMNVSTLELGDSALYLCASSGSQGYNEQFFGPGTRLTVL.

This clonotype was observed a few times. The chain links TRBV4-2 to TRBJ2-3; weak D call: TRBD2 (7 bases). Trimming removed 3 bases from V and 7 bases from J, with 17 bases in between. The CDR3 covers 15 residues. Per the germline V gene, CDR1 is LGHNA and CDR2 is YNFKEQ. In nucleotides, the CDR3 is TGTGCCAGCAGCCAGGGGGGGCTGCGGAGAAATACGCAGTATTTT. Protein sequence: CASSQGGLRRNTQYF.